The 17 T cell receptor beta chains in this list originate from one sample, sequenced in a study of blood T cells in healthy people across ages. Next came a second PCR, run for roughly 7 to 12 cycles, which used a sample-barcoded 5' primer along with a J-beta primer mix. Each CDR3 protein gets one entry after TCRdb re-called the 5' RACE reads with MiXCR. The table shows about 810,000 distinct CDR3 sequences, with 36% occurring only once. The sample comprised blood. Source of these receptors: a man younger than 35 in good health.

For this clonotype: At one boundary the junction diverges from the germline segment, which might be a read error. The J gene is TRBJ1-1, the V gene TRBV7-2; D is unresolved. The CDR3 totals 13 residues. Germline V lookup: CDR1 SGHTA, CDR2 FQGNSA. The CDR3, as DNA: TGTGCCAGCAGCCTCACAGAACCCACTGGAGCTTTCTTT. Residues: CASSLTEPTGAFF.

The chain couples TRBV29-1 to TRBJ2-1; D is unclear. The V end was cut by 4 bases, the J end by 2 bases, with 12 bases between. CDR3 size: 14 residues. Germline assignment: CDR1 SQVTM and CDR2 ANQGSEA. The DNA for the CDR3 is TGCAGCGTTGCCACAGTACTCCCCTACAATGAGCAGTTCTTC. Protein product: CSVATVLPYNEQFF.

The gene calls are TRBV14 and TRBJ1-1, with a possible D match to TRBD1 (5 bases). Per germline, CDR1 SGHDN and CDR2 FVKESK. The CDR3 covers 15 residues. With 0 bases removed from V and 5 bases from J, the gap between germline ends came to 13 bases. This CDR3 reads CASSQDQGVGTEAFF. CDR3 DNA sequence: TGTGCCAGCAGCCAAGATCAGGGCGTTGGGACTGAAGCTTTCTTT.

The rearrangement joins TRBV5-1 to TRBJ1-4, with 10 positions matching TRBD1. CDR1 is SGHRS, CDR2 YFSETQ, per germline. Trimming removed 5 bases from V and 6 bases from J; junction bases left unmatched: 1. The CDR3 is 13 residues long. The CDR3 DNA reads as TGCGCCAGCAGTGGGACAGGGGATGAAAAACTGTTTTTT. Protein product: CASSGTGDEKLFF. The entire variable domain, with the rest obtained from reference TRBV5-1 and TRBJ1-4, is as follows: KAGVTQTPRYLIKTRGQQVTLSCSPISGHRSVSWYQQTPGQGLQFLFEYFSETQRNKGNFPGRFSGRQFSNSRSEMNVSTLELGDSALYLCASSGTGDEKLFFGSGTQLSVL.

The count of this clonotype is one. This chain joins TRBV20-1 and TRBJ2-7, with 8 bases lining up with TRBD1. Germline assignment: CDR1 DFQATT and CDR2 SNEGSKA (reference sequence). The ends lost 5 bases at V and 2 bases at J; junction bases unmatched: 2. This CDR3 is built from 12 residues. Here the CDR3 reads CSAGQGAYEQYF. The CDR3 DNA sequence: TGCAGTGCTGGACAGGGAGCCTACGAGCAGTACTTC.

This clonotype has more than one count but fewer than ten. CDR3 coding DNA: TGTGCCAGCTCAGGGTCACGGATGGGACTAGGAGGAGAGACCCAGTACTTC. Its translation is CASSGSRMGLGGETQYF. V and J are TRBV12-3 or TRBV12-4 and TRBJ2-5; 8 bases are a match to TRBD2. V dropped 8 bases and J dropped 4; count of bases not matched to a gene: 18. The CDR3 contains 17 residues.

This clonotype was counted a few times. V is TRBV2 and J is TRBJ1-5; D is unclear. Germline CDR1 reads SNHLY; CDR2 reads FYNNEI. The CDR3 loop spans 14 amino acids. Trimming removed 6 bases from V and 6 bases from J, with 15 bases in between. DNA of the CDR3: TGTGCCAGCAGAGCCGCTGGGAGGAGTCAGCCCCAGCATTTT. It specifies CASRAAGRSQPQHF.

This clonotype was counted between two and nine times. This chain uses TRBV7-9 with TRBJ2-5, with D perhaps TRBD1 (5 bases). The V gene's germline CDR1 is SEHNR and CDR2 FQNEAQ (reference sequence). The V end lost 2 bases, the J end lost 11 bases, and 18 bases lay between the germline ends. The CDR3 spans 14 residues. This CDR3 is CASSLQDTDNEQYF. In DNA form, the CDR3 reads TGTGCCAGCAGCTTACAGGACACAGACAATGAGCAGTACTTC.

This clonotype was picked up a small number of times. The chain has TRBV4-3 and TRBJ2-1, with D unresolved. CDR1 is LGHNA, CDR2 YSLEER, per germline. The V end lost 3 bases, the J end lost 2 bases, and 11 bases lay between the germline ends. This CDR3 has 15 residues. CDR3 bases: TGCGCCAGCAGCCAGACCGGGTTCCCCTACAATGAGCAGTTCTTC. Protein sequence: CASSQTGFPYNEQFF.

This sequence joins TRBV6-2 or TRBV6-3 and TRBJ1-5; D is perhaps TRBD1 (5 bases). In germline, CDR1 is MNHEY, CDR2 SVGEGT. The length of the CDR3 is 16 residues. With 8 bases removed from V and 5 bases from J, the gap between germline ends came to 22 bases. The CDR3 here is CASLGRGQGWDQPQHF. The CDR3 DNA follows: TGTGCCAGCTTAGGACGTGGGCAGGGCTGGGATCAGCCCCAGCATTTT.

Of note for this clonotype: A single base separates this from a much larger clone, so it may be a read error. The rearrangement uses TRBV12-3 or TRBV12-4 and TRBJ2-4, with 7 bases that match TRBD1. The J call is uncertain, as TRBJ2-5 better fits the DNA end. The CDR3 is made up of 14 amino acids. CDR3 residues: CAGSNRQGSETQYF. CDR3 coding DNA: TGTGCCGGCAGCAACCGACAGGGTAGCGAGACCCAGTACTTC.

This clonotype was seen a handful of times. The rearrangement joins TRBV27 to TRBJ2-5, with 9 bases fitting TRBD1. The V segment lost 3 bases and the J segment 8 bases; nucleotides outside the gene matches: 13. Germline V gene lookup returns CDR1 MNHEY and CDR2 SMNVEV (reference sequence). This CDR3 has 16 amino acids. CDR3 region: CASSFGPLGQGYTQYF. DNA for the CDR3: TGTGCCAGCAGTTTCGGGCCCTTGGGACAGGGCTATACCCAGTACTTC.

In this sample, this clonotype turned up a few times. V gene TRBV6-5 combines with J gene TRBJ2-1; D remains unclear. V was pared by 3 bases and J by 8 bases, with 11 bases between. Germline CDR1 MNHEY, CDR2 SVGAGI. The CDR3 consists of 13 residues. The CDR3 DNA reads TGTGCCAGCAGTTATAATGTAGGCCATGAGCAGTTCTTC. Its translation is CASSYNVGHEQFF.

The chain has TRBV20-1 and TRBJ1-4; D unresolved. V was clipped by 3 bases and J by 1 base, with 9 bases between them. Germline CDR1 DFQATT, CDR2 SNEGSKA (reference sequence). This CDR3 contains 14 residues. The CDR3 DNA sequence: TGCAGTGCTAGGGAGGGCGTAACTAATGAAAAACTGTTTTTT. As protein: CSAREGVTNEKLFF.

CDR3 sequence reads: CASSPRTRGDEQYF. The CDR3 DNA is TGTGCCAGCAGTCCTCGGACTAGAGGCGATGAGCAGTACTTC. The V and J genes are TRBV12-3 or TRBV12-4 and TRBJ2-4; TRBD2 matches 7 bases. With 5 bases clipped from V and 13 bases from J, the junction kept 14 bases outside the gene matches. The CDR3 totals 14 residues.

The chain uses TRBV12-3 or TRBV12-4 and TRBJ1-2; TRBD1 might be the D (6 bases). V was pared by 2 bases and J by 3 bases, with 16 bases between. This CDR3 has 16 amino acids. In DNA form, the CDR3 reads TGTGCCAGCAGTTTATGGGGACAATCTACGGACTATGGCTACACCTTC. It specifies CASSLWGQSTDYGYTF.

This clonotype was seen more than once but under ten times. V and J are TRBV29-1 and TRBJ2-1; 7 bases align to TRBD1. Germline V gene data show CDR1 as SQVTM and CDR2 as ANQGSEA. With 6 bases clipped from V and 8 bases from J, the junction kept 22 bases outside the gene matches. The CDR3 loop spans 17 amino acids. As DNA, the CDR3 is TGCAGCGTGGCAAATATGTTCGGGGACAGTAGAATATATGAGCAGTTCTTC. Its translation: CSVANMFGDSRIYEQFF.